This TCR beta chain was profiled in a study of blood T cell repertoires in COVID-19. Two negative PCRs, clearance, or symptom resolution characterized the recovered Cohort 3 donors. This CDR3 comprises 16 residues. The V and J ends lost 8 bases and 5 bases, in that order; junction bases with no gene match: 14. Looked up from germline, CDR1 is SNHLY and CDR2 is FYNNEI. The assay was immunoSEQ multiplex PCR, and TCRdb's table has in-frame clones only and misses some. This table holds some 130,000 clones, 86% found once. This TCR was sampled from a woman aged 50 to 60 who had recovered from COVID-19. The specimen sequenced was PBMCs or T cells enriched from blood (not recorded which). The J gene is TRBJ2-7, the V gene TRBV2, with TRBD1 identical over 11 bases. This chain's CDR3 is CASRWALPGQGDEQYF. The CDR3 DNA reads TGTGCCAGCCGATGGGCCCTACCGGGACAGGGGGACGAGCAGTACTTC.